The source of this TCR beta chain is a study of response to subunit inactivated influenza vaccine. TCRdb passed the RT-PCR reads through MiXCR, listing each CDR3 protein once. The table includes 500,000 to 750,000 distinct CDR3 sequences, around 15% detected once. This clonotype was counted between two and nine times. What it recognizes is unknown. There are 15 residues in the CDR3. Germline V lookup: CDR1 KGHSY, CDR2 FQNENV. Trimming left V 3 bases short and J 8 bases short, with 19 bases between. Study-level findings and limits: Each seasonal influenza vaccination, the authors suggested, recruits few new T cells.

The chain uses TRBV16 and TRBJ1-1; weak D call: TRBD1 (6 bases). The clonotype originates from a man aged 50 to 59 who received an inactivated influenza vaccine. Material: PBMCs from blood, obtained approximately 12 days after vaccination. The CDR3 bases are TGTGCCAGCAGCCAGCTCATGGGAGGACAGAAGGAAGCTTTCTTT. Protein: CASSQLMGGQKEAFF.